Listed below are T cell receptor beta chains from one sample, sequenced in a study of response to subunit inactivated influenza vaccine. TCRdb reprocessed the RT-PCR reads with MiXCR, giving one entry per CDR3 protein. The table lists roughly 550,000 distinct CDR3 sequences, around 21% of them singletons, with 2.5% to 3% in the top ten. These same data were also listed under a study on T cells expressing NK-cell markers.

Sample: CD4+ T cells sorted from PBMCs, taken roughly 12 days after vaccination. These receptors all come from a man in his fifties or sixties who received an inactivated influenza vaccine. CDR3s include the opening cysteine and the closing phenylalanine or tryptophan. The D gene is left open where the match is weak. The size of a clone is reported for some rows only, either as once, few or many, or as a class for expanded clones.

J	length	size	V	D	CDR3	DNA
TRBJ2-7	13	.	TRBV5-1	.	CASRPNQGYEQYF	TGCGCCAGCAGGCCGAACCAGGGATACGAGCAGTACTTC
TRBJ1-2	14	few	TRBV28	TRBD1	CASSSGQAHYGYTF	TGTGCCAGCAGTTCTGGACAGGCGCACTATGGCTACACCTTC
TRBJ1-5	17	many	TRBV7-8	.	CASSLPRRLNSNQPQHF	TGTGCCAGCAGCCTACCACGACGGCTAAATAGCAATCAGCCCCAGCATTTT
TRBJ2-5	15	.	TRBV5-1	.	CASSLDAGFVETQYF	TGCGCCAGCAGCTTGGATGCCGGGTTCGTTGAGACCCAGTACTTC
TRBJ2-1	18	few	TRBV29-1	TRBD2	CSVGAVLAGMSSYNEQFF	TGCAGCGTTGGGGCGGTACTAGCGGGGATGAGCTCCTACAATGAGCAGTTCTTC
TRBJ1-1	17	few	TRBV5-5	TRBD1	CASSLEGRGSMNTEAFF	TGTGCCAGCAGCTTGGAGGGCAGGGGGTCCATGAACACTGAAGCTTTCTTT
TRBJ2-3	13	once	TRBV4-2	.	CASSQGWDWTQYF	TGTGCCAGCAGCCAAGGGTGGGATTGGACGCAGTATTTT
TRBJ2-7	14	.	TRBV18	TRBD2	CASSPSGRAYGQYF	TGTGCCAGCTCACCTAGCGGGAGGGCCTACGGGCAGTACTTC
TRBJ2-3	15	.	TRBV4-3	.	CASSLGGADTDTQYF	TGCGCCAGCAGCCTGGGGGGAGCAGACACAGATACGCAGTATTTT
TRBJ1-6	12	.	TRBV7-2	TRBD1	CASSLGQGGIHF	TGTGCCAGCAGCTTAGGACAGGGAGGAATCCACTTT
TRBJ1-3	11	.	TRBV6-5	.	CAASVGNTIYF	TGTGCCGCTTCGGTTGGAAACACCATATATTTT
TRBJ2-2	16	.	TRBV28	TRBD1	CASSFVRTGNTGELFF	TGTGCCAGCAGTTTTGTCAGGACAGGGAACACCGGGGAGCTGTTTTTT
TRBJ1-6	14	few	TRBV12-3/TRBV12-4	.	CASSFRGNNSPLHF	TGTGCCAGCAGTTTTCGGGGTAACAATTCACCCCTCCACTTT
TRBJ2-3	16	.	TRBV28	TRBD1	CASSSRGQGAGDTQYF	TGTGCCAGCAGTTCTCGGGGACAGGGGGCGGGAGATACGCAGTATTTT
TRBJ2-7	14	few	TRBV5-1	TRBD1	CASSDPDRGREQYF	TGCGCCAGCAGCGACCCCGACAGGGGACGCGAGCAGTACTTC
TRBJ2-5	14	.	TRBV7-2	.	CASSLVDRLGTQYF	TGTGCCAGCAGCTTAGTGGATCGCTTGGGGACCCAGTACTTC
TRBJ2-3	13	.	TRBV9	.	CASSVASTDTQYF	TGTGCCAGCAGCGTAGCAAGCACGGATACGCAGTATTTT
TRBJ2-7	14	.	TRBV28	.	CASSSVGRDGVQYF	TGTGCCAGCAGTTCGGTCGGACGGGACGGCGTGCAGTACTTC
TRBJ1-5	13	few	TRBV10-2	TRBD1	CASKQGTDQPQHF	TGCGCCAGTAAACAGGGGACCGATCAGCCCCAGCATTTT
TRBJ2-3	13	.	TRBV20-1	.	CSGTRRLLDTQYF	TGCAGTGGCACCCGGCGACTACTGGATACGCAGTATTTT
TRBJ2-4	16	.	TRBV12-3/TRBV12-4	.	CASRMGGQAAKNIQYF	TGTGCCAGCAGAATGGGGGGGCAGGCGGCCAAAAACATTCAGTACTTC
TRBJ1-2	12	few	TRBV12-3/TRBV12-4	.	CASKGLNYGYTF	TGTGCCAGCAAGGGCCTTAACTATGGCTACACCTTC
TRBJ2-1	15	.	TRBV12-3/TRBV12-4	TRBD1	CASITGGSTYNEQFF	TGTGCCAGCATCACAGGGGGCTCGACCTACAATGAGCAGTTCTTC
TRBJ2-7	13	many	TRBV12-3/TRBV12-4	.	CASQRGSLYEQYF	TGTGCCAGCCAAAGGGGTTCACTCTACGAGCAGTACTTC
TRBJ2-1	18	once	TRBV2	TRBD2	CASSVTSGRTMTYNEQFF	TGTGCCAGCAGTGTGACTAGCGGGAGAACGATGACCTACAATGAGCAGTTCTTC
TRBJ2-5	15	.	TRBV12-3/TRBV12-4	TRBD2	CASRRSGGAVETQYF	TGTGCCAGCAGACGTAGCGGGGGGGCCGTAGAGACCCAGTACTTC